What follows are 30 T cell receptor beta chains derived from one specimen sequenced in a study of memory CD8 T cells in hepatitis C reinfection. The assay was immunoSEQ multiplex PCR, and TCRdb's table has in-frame clones only and misses some. The sample consists of roughly 43,000 clones, 70% to 90% of them appearing once. Time point defined: peak reinfection, 3 to 8 weeks after reinfection detection. The sorted cells went straight to TCR sequencing with no prior in vitro expansion. The sequencing sample was made of naive CD8+ T cells sorted from blood. These receptor sequences come from a man between 18 and 35 years old with hepatitis C virus infection.

This clone was seen just once. The CDR3: CASRLAGVLGDTQYF. CDR3 DNA sequence: TGTGCCAGCAGGCTAGCGGGAGTGCTGGGAGATACGCAGTATTTT. The chain links TRBV7-2 to TRBJ2-3; 10 nucleotides line up with TRBD2. Trimming removed 6 bases from V and 5 bases from J; junction bases left unmatched: 8. The CDR3 runs to 15 residues. CDR1 is SGHTA, CDR2 FQGNSA, per germline.

There are a few counts of this clone. CDR3 protein: CASSLALAGEMSNEQFF. The CDR3 DNA sequence: TGCGCCAGCAGCTTGGCTCTAGCGGGAGAAATGAGCAATGAGCAGTTCTTC. This sequence joins TRBV5-1 and TRBJ2-1; 10 nucleotides agree with TRBD2. V trimming: 0 bases; J trimming: 6 bases; junction bases outside the gene matches: 9. The V gene's germline CDR1 is SGHRS and CDR2 YFSETQ. The CDR3 has 17 residues. Full variable domain (rest looked up from reference TRBV5-1 and TRBJ2-1): KAGVTQTPRYLIKTRGQQVTLSCSPISGHRSVSWYQQTPGQGLQFLFEYFSETQRNKGNFPGRFSGRQFSNSRSEMNVSTLELGDSALYLCASSLALAGEMSNEQFFGPGTRLTVL.

J is TRBJ2-5 and V is TRBV11-2; D unresolved. The ends were cut back, 5 bases at V and 2 bases at J, with 3 bases in the middle. From germline, CDR1 is SGHAT and CDR2 FQNNGV. CDR3 length equals 11 residues. The CDR3 here is CASSLQETQYF. The CDR3 DNA reads TGTGCCAGCAGCCTACAAGAGACCCAGTACTTC.

This clone was detected a few times. The V and J genes are TRBV11-2 and TRBJ1-2, with TRBD1 matching over 8 bases. Trimming removed 1 base from V and 6 bases from J; junction bases left unmatched: 1. Germline V CDR1 and CDR2: SGHAT, FQNNGV. This CDR3 is built from 13 residues. CDR3 sequence: CASSLGTGHGYTF. The CDR3 DNA follows: TGTGCCAGCAGCTTAGGGACAGGGCATGGCTACACCTTC.

The sample holds a few counts of this clone. The genes are TRBV4-1 and TRBJ1-1; D is ambiguous. V lost 1 base and J lost 1, with 4 bases in between. The CDR3 length is 13 residues. The germline CDR1 and CDR2 sequences are MGHRA and YSYEKL. CDR3 nucleotide sequence: TGCGCCAGCAGCCAAGCAGGGAACACTGAAGCTTTCTTT. This encodes CASSQAGNTEAFF.

The chain joins TRBV15 to TRBJ2-3; D remains unclear. This CDR3 is 16 amino acids long. Deletions cut 3 bases from V and 1 base from J, with 14 bases between. Germline CDR1 is LNHNV and CDR2 is YYDKDF (reference sequence). The CDR3 DNA sequence: TGTGCCACCAGCAGTACACAGTTTTTACGCACAGATACGCAGTATTTT. This translates into CATSSTQFLRTDTQYF.

The V and J genes are TRBV6-6 and TRBJ2-1; 11 positions match TRBD2. Germline trimming cut 0 bases from V and 8 bases from J; bases unmatched to any gene: 3. This CDR3 contains 15 residues. CDR1 MNHNY and CDR2 SVGAGI come from the germline V gene (reference sequence). CDR3 nucleotides: TGTGCCAGCAGTTACTCTCCTAGCGGGAGGTATGAGCAGTTCTTC. Translated, it gives CASSYSPSGRYEQFF.

The chain employs TRBV4-3 and TRBJ1-2, with D unclear. The V end was cut by 0 bases, the J end by 2 bases, with 4 bases between. Looked up from germline, CDR1 is LGHNA and CDR2 is YSLEER. The CDR3 totals 13 residues. The CDR3 DNA reads TGCGCCAGCAGCCAAGACGGGAACTATGGCTACACCTTC. Translation gives CASSQDGNYGYTF.

As for this clone: One junction end disagrees with the germline gene, perhaps due to a read error. The rearrangement uses TRBV6-5 and TRBJ2-2, with no clear D. The CDR3 length is 13 residues. Germline V gives CDR1 MNHEY, CDR2 SVGAGI. As DNA, the CDR3 is TGTGCCAGCAGTTCAGCGAACCCCGGGGAGCTGTTTTTT. Amino acids: CASSSANPGELFF.

V and J are TRBV10-1 and TRBJ2-3; 8 nucleotides agree with TRBD2. Per the germline V gene, CDR1 is WNHNN and CDR2 is SYGVQD (reference sequence). Germline trimming cut 3 bases from V and 0 bases from J; bases unmatched to any gene: 8. This CDR3 comprises 17 residues. The CDR3 spells CASSDAGVAGSTDTQYF. CDR3 sequence (DNA): TGCGCCAGCAGTGATGCCGGAGTAGCGGGGAGCACAGATACGCAGTATTTT.

The V gene is TRBV7-2, the J gene TRBJ2-2; 8 nucleotides match TRBD1. The CDR3 runs to 17 residues. Germline V gene data show CDR1 as SGHTA and CDR2 as FQGNSA. The J segment lost 1 base and the V segment lost 5 bases, leaving 9 bases of the junction unmatched. The CDR3 here is CASSLDTDRVNTGELFF. CDR3 coding DNA: TGTGCCAGCAGCCTAGATACGGACAGGGTGAACACCGGGGAGCTGTTTTTT. The full variable domain, with the rest looked up from reference TRBV7-2 and TRBJ2-2, is GAGVSQSPSNKVTEKGKDVELRCDPISGHTALYWYRQSLGQGLEFLIYFQGNSAPDKSGLPSDRFSAERTGGSVSTLTIQRTQQEDSAVYLCASSLDTDRVNTGELFFGEGSRLTVL.

This clone was recorded a few times. V usage is TRBV14 and J usage is TRBJ2-1; 13 nucleotides align to TRBD2. This CDR3 contains 16 residues. Germline assignment: CDR1 SGHDN and CDR2 FVKESK. After removal of 4 bases from V and 7 bases from J, the junction contained 7 bases not matched to a gene. The chain's CDR3 is CASSPRTSGRLNEQFF. CDR3 sequence (DNA): TGTGCCAGCAGCCCTCGGACTAGCGGGAGATTGAATGAGCAGTTCTTC.

The V gene is TRBV11-2, the J gene TRBJ2-5; D is uncertain. The CDR3 loop spans 12 amino acids. Trimming left V 5 bases short and J 5 bases short, with 9 bases between. Germline CDR1 reads SGHAT; CDR2 reads FQNNGV. The CDR3 nucleotides are TGTGCCAGCAGCCCCGACTGGGAGACCCAGTACTTC. Its translation is CASSPDWETQYF.

The chain combines TRBV7-9 with TRBJ2-7, with TRBD2 identical over 7 bases. Germline V lookup: CDR1 SEHNR, CDR2 FQNEAQ (reference sequence). The length of the CDR3 is 14 residues. V dropped 5 bases and J dropped 0; count of bases not matched to a gene: 4. This chain's CDR3 is CASSPGGVSYEQYF. The DNA for the CDR3 is TGTGCCAGCAGCCCGGGGGGAGTCTCCTACGAGCAGTACTTC.

This chain connects TRBV30 to TRBJ1-2, with 7 bases fitting TRBD1. The length of the CDR3 is 12 residues. Germline V CDR1 and CDR2: GTSNPN, SVGIG (reference sequence). Losses at the gene ends were 8 bases for V and 5 bases for J; bases not matched to a gene: 8. CDR3 protein: CAGWTGSYGYTF. The CDR3 DNA reads as TGTGCCGGATGGACAGGTTCTTATGGCTACACCTTC.

The gene calls are TRBV6-4 and TRBJ2-3, with 8 bases fitting TRBD2. V lost 3 bases to trimming and J lost 5 bases; unmatched junction nucleotides: 4. Germline lookup yields CDR1 MRHNA and CDR2 SNTAGT. This CDR3 has 14 residues. The CDR3 nucleotides read TGTGCCAGCAGTGATGGGCTAGCGGGAGATACGCAGTATTTT. The encoded protein is CASSDGLAGDTQYF.

The J gene is TRBJ2-7, the V gene TRBV7-5; TRBD1 reflects the table's D call only, with no check against the DNA. TRBV7-5 is a known pseudogene. This CDR3 spans 14 amino acids. CDR3 amino acids: CARIWTGDSYEQYV. CDR3 in DNA: TGTGCCAGAATATGGACAGGGGACTCCTACGAGCAGTACGTC.

Here the CDR3 DNA reads TGCGCCAGCAGCAGGACTAGCGGGATCGACGAGCAGTACTTC. Protein sequence: CASSRTSGIDEQYF. J is TRBJ2-5 and V is TRBV5-1; 12 nucleotides match TRBD2. The last part of the DNA fits TRBJ2-7 better; the J call may be wrong. The germline V gene encodes CDR1 SGHRS and CDR2 YFSETQ. The CDR3 totals 14 residues.

The V gene is TRBV15, the J gene TRBJ1-6, with a weak D call TRBD1 (5 bases). V dropped 3 bases and J dropped 8 bases, with 14 bases sitting between them. Germline CDR1 and CDR2: LNHNV and YYDKDF (reference sequence). The CDR3 is 15 amino acids. The CDR3 reads CATSSSQGGDSPLHF. CDR3 coding DNA: TGTGCCACCAGCAGCAGCCAAGGAGGGGATTCACCCCTCCACTTT.

The rearrangement uses TRBV6-5 and TRBJ2-5; possibly TRBD1 for D (6 bases). Between the trimmed V and J ends, which lost 0 bases and 4 bases, there was a span of 9 bases. The germline V gene has CDR1 MNHEY and CDR2 SVGAGI. The CDR3 is 14 residues long. CDR3 sequence: CASSYSTGSETQYF. The CDR3 DNA reads TGTGCCAGCAGTTACTCCACAGGGTCAGAGACCCAGTACTTC.

This rearrangement joins TRBV7-3 to TRBJ1-2; a possible D gene is TRBD1 (5 bases). V lost 2 bases to trimming and J lost 3 bases, with 16 bases between them. The germline CDR1 and CDR2 sequences are SGHTA and FQGTGA. CDR3 length: 16 residues. CDR3 region: CASSLQPGQGHYGYTF. The CDR3, as DNA: TGTGCCAGCAGCTTACAGCCTGGGCAGGGTCACTATGGCTACACCTTC.

This clone was seen once. The chain couples TRBV4-3 to TRBJ2-1; 8 bases align to TRBD2. Germline V gives CDR1 LGHNA, CDR2 YSLEER. The CDR3 length is 17 residues. The J segment lost 2 bases and the V segment lost 0 bases, leaving 6 bases of the junction unmatched. CDR3 nucleotides: TGCGCCAGCAGCCAAGACTCTTCGGGGGGGCCCTACAATGAGCAGTTCTTC. Its translation: CASSQDSSGGPYNEQFF.

The chain links TRBV9 to TRBJ2-3, with 16 bases fitting TRBD2. The germline V gene has CDR1 SGDLS and CDR2 YYNGEE. V dropped 0 bases and J dropped 3; count of bases not matched to a gene: 16. This CDR3 is built from 22 residues. CDR3 nucleotides: TGTGCCAGCAGCGTAGGTCCTGCCGCGGGACTAGCGGGGGGGCCGAATACAGATACGCAGTATTTT. Translating it yields CASSVGPAAGLAGGPNTDTQYF.

V gene TRBV4-1 combines with J gene TRBJ2-2; tentative D call: TRBD2 (5 bases). The V and J ends lost 3 bases and 1 base respectively, with 12 bases between them. The CDR3 runs to 16 residues. Germline CDR1 reads MGHRA; CDR2 reads YSYEKL. The CDR3 sequence is CASSQRTAENTGELFF. DNA for the CDR3: TGCGCCAGCAGCCAGAGAACAGCGGAGAACACCGGGGAGCTGTTTTTT.

This sequence joins TRBV4-1 and TRBJ2-2; maybe TRBD2 (5 bases). V lost 1 base to trimming and J lost 6 bases, with 9 bases between them. This CDR3 is 14 amino acids long. The germline V gene has CDR1 MGHRA and CDR2 YSYEKL. CDR3 DNA: TGCGCCAGCAGCCAAGGAGAGAGGGCCGGGGAGCTGTTTTTT. Translating gives CASSQGERAGELFF.

The rearrangement uses TRBV28 and TRBJ1-4, with D perhaps TRBD1 (6 bases). Trimming took off 3 bases at V and 7 bases at J, with 12 bases between the two ends. From germline, CDR1 is MDHEN and CDR2 SYDVKM. The CDR3 is 14 amino acids. The CDR3 bases are TGTGCCAGCAGTTTCCGGGGAGGGGGTGAAAAACTGTTTTTT. This gives the protein CASSFRGGGEKLFF.

The V gene is TRBV10-3, the J gene TRBJ2-1; a weak D match, TRBD1 (6 bases). The CDR3 has 16 residues. Trimming removed 10 bases at V and 3 bases at J, with 22 bases between. Germline CDR1 reads ENHRY; CDR2 reads SYGVKD. The CDR3 DNA follows: TGTGCCACCCTATCCGGACAGACTCCCCTCTACAATGAGCAGTTCTTC. Amino acid sequence: CATLSGQTPLYNEQFF.

This chain links TRBV7-9 with TRBJ2-5; 10 bases match TRBD1. The V gene end was trimmed by 5 bases and the J gene end by 2 bases; junction bases not matched to a gene: 5. The CDR3 contains 15 residues. The germline V gene has CDR1 SEHNR and CDR2 FQNEAQ (reference sequence). DNA of the CDR3: TGTGCCAGCAGCGCCGGGACAGGGGTACAAGAGACCCAGTACTTC. This sequence encodes CASSAGTGVQETQYF.

The chain uses TRBV28 and TRBJ2-1; D possibly corresponds to TRBD2 (6 bases). Germline V CDR1 and CDR2: MDHEN, SYDVKM. With 3 bases removed from V and 4 bases from J, the gap between germline ends came to 13 bases. This CDR3 comprises 15 residues. The CDR3 region is CASSFLAGSYNEQFF. In nucleotides, the CDR3 is TGTGCCAGCAGTTTCCTCGCGGGATCGTACAATGAGCAGTTCTTC.

In this sample, this clone turned up once. This rearrangement joins TRBV29-1 to TRBJ1-1; D perhaps matches TRBD1 (6 bases). V was trimmed by 7 bases and J by 1 base, leaving 10 bases between them. Germline V gene data show CDR1 as SQVTM and CDR2 as ANQGSEA. This CDR3 comprises 12 residues. The CDR3 loop reads CSGKTGNTEAFF. The DNA of the CDR3 is TGCAGCGGTAAGACAGGGAACACTGAAGCTTTCTTT.